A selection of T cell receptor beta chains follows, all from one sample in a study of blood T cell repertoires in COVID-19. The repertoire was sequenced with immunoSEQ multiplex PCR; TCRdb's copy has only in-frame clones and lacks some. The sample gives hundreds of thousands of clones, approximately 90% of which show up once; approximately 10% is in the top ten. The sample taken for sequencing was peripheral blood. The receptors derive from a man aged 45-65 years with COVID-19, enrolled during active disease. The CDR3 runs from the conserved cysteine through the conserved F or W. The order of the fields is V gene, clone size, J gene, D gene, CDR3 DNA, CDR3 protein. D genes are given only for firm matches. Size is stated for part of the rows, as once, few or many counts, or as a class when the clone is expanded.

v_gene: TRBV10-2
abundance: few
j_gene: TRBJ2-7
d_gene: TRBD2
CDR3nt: TGCGCCAGCAGTCTTACTAGCGGGAGTCCCGAGCAGTACTTC
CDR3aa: CASSLTSGSPEQYF

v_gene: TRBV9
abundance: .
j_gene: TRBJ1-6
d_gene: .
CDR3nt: TGTGCCAGCAGCGTAGATTCCCGTTCACCCCTCCACTTT
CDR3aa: CASSVDSRSPLHF

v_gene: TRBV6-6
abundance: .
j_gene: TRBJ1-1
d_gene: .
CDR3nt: TGTGCCAGCAGAGACGGGACACGCACTGAAGCTTTCTTT
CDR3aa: CASRDGTRTEAFF

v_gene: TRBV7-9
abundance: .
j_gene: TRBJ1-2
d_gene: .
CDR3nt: TGTGCCAGCAGCTTAGTGTCAGGGAATGGCTACACCTTC
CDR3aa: CASSLVSGNGYTF

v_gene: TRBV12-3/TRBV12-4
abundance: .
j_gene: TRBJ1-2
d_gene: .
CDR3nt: TGTGCCAGCAGTTGGCGGCGGAGCTATGGCTACACCTTC
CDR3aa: CASSWRRSYGYTF

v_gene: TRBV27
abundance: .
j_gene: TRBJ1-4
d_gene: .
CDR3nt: TGTGCCAGCAGTTACAGGGCAACTAATGAAAAACTGTTTTTT
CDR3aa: CASSYRATNEKLFF

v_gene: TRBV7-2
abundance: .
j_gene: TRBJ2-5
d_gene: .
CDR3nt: TGTGCCAGCAGCCAGCCACTAGTCGGATTAGAGACCCAGTACTTC
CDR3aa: CASSQPLVGLETQYF

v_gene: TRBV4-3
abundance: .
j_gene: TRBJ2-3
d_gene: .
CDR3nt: TGCGCCAGCAGCCAAGATTGGGCAGGACTGGGGTTAGATACGCAGTATTTT
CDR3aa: CASSQDWAGLGLDTQYF

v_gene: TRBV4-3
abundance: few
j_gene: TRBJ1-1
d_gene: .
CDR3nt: TGCGCCAGCAGCCAAGTGGCCCGGGTGAACACTGAAGCTTTCTTT
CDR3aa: CASSQVARVNTEAFF

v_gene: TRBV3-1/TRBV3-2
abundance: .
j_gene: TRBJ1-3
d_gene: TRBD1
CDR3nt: TGTGCCAGCAGCCAAACAGGGGCGGACACCATATATTTT
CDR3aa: CASSQTGADTIYF

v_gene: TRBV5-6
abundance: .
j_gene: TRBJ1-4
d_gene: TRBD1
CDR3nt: TGTGCCAGCAGCTTGGTGGGACAGGGGTCTACTAATGAAAAACTGTTTTTT
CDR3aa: CASSLVGQGSTNEKLFF

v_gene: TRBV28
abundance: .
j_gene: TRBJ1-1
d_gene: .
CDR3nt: TGTGCCAGCCAGGATGCAGGGGATTGGGACACTGAAGCTTTCTTT
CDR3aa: CASQDAGDWDTEAFF

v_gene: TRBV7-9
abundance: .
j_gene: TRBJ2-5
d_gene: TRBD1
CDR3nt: TGTGCCAGCAGCTACCGGACAGGGGATGAGACCCAGTACTTC
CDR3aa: CASSYRTGDETQYF

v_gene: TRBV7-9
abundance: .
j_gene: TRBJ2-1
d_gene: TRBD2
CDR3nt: TGTGCCAGCAGCTTAGTTTCCGGACTAGCGGGATCGCATGAGCAGTTCTTC
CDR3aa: CASSLVSGLAGSHEQFF

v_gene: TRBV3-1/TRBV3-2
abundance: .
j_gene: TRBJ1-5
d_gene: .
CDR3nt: TGTGCCAGCAGTCATAGCGGCGGAAGCAATCAGCCCCAGCATTTT
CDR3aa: CASSHSGGSNQPQHF

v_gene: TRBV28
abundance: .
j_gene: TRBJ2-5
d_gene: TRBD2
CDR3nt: TGTGCCAGCAGTTTGGCTAGCGGGGCCCAAGAGACCCAGTACTTC
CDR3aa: CASSLASGAQETQYF

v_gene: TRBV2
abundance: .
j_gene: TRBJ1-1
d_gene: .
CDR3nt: TGTGCCAGCAAGGGGTTAGTGAACACTGAAGCTTTCTTT
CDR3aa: CASKGLVNTEAFF

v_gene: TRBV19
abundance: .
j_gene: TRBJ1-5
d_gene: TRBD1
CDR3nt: TGTGCCAGTACCAGGGACAGGGGTGATCAGCCCCAGCATTTT
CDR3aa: CASTRDRGDQPQHF

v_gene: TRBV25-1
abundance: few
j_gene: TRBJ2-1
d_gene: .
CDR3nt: TGTGCCAGCAATACAGACACCTACAATGAGCAGTTCTTC
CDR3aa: CASNTDTYNEQFF

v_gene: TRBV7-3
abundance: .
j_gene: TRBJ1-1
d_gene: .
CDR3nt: TGTGCCAGCAGCTTAGACAGCAACACTGAAGCTTTCTTT
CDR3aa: CASSLDSNTEAFF

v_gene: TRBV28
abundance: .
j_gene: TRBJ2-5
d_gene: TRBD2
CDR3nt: TGTGCCAGCAGTTCTCTATCTAGCGGCGCGGAGACCCAGTACTTC
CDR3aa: CASSSLSSGAETQYF

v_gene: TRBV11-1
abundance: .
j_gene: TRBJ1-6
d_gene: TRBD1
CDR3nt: TGTGCCAGCAGCAAGGACAGGAGCTCCTATAATTCACCCCTCCACTTT
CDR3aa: CASSKDRSSYNSPLHF

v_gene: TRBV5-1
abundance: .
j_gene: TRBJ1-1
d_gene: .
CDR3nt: TGCGCCAGCAGCTTGGTCGGCGGGGATTGGAACACTGAAGCTTTCTTT
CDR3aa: CASSLVGGDWNTEAFF

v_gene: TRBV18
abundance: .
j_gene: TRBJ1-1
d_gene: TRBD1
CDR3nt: TGTGCCAGCTCAACAGGACAGGGGCTTTCAACTTTCTTT
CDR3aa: CASSTGQGLSTFF

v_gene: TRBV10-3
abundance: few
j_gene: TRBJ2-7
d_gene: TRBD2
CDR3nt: TGTGCCATCAGTGATGGACTAGCTGGGTACGAGCAGTACTTC
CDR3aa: CAISDGLAGYEQYF

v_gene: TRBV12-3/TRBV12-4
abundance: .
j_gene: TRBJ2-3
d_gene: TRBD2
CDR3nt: TGTGCCAGCAGGAGGGAGGGTGCAGATACGCAGTATTTT
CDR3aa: CASRREGADTQYF

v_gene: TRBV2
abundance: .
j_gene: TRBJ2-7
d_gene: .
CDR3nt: TGTGCCAGCAGTCGAGATACGATCCGGGTCGAGCAGTACTTC
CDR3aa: CASSRDTIRVEQYF

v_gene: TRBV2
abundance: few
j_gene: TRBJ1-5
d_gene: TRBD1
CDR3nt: TGTGCCAGCACCAGGGACAGCGGAAGTCAGCAGCCCCAGCATTTT
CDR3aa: CASTRDSGSQQPQHF

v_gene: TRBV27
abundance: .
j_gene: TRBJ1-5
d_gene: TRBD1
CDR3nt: TGTGCCAGCAGAAAAACCCGGGACAGGGGCATAATTGGCAATCAGCCCCAGCATTTT
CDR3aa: CASRKTRDRGIIGNQPQHF

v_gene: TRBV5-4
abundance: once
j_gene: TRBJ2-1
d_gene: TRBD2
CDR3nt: TGTGCCAGCAGCGGCGCGGGAGGGTACAATGAGCAGTTCTTC
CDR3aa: CASSGAGGYNEQFF